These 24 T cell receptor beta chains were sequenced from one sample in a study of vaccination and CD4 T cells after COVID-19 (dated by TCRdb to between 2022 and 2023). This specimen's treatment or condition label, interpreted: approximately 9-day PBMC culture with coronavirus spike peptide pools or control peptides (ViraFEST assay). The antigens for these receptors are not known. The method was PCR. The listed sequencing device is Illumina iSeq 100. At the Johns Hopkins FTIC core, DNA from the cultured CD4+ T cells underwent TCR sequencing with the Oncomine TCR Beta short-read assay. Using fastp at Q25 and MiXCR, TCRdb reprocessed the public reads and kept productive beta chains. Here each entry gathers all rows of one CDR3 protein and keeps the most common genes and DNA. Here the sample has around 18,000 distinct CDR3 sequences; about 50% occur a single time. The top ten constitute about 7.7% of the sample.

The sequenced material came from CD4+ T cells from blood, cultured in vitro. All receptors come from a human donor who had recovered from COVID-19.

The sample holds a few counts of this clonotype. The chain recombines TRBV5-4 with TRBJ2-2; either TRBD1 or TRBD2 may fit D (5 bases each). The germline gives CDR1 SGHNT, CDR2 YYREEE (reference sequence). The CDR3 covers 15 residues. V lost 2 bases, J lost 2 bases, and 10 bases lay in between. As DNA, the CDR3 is TGTGCCAGCAGCTTCCCCGGGGACAACACCGGGGAGCTGTTTTTT. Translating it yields CASSFPGDNTGELFF.

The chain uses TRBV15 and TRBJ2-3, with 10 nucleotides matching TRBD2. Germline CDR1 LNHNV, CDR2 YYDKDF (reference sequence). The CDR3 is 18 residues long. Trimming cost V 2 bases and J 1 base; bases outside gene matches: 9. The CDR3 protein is CATSRSSPGTSGTDTQYF. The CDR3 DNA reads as TGTGCCACCAGCAGATCCTCACCCGGGACTAGCGGCACAGATACGCAGTATTTT.

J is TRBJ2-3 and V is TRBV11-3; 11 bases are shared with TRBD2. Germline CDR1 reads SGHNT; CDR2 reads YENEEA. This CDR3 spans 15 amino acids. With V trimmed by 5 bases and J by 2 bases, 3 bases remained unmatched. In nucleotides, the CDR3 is TGTGCCAGCAGCCAACTAGCGGGGGTCACAGATACGCAGTATTTT. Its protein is CASSQLAGVTDTQYF.

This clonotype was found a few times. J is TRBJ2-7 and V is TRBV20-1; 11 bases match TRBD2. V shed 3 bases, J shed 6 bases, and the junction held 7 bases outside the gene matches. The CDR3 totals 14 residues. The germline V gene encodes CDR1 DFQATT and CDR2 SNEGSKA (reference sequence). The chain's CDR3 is CSASFGTSGPEQYF. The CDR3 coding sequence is TGCAGTGCTAGTTTCGGGACTAGCGGACCCGAGCAGTACTTC.

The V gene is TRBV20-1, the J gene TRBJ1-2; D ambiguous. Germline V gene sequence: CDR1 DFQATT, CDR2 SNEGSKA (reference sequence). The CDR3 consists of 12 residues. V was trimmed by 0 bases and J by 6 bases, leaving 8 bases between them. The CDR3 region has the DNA TGCAGTGCTAGAGATCATGGGGATGGCTACACCTTC. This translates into CSARDHGDGYTF.

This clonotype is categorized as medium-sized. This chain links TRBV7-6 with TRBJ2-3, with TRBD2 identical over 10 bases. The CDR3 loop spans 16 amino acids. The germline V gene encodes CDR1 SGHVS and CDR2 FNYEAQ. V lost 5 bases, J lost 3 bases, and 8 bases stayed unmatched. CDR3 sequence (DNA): TGTGCCAGCAGCCGGGCCCTAGCGGGGGCGACAGATACGCAGTATTTT. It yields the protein CASSRALAGATDTQYF.

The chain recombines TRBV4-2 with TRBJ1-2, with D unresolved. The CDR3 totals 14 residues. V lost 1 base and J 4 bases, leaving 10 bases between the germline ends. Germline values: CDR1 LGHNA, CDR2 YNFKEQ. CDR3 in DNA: TGTGCCAGCAGCCAAGTGTCGTCAGGCTATGGCTACACCTTC. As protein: CASSQVSSGYGYTF.

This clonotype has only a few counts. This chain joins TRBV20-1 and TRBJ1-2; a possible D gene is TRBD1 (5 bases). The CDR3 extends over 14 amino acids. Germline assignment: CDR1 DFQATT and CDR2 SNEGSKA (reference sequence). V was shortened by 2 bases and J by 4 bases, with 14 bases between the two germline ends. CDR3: CSARHPQGVYGYTF. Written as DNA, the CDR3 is TGCAGTGCTAGACATCCCCAGGGTGTCTATGGCTACACCTTC.

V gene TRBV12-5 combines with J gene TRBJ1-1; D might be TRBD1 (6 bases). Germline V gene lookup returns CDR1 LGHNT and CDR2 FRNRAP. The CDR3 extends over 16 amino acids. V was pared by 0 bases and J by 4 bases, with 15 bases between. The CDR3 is CASGLVRGGTTTEAFF. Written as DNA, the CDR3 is TGTGCTAGTGGTTTGGTACGAGGGGGGACGACCACTGAAGCTTTCTTT.

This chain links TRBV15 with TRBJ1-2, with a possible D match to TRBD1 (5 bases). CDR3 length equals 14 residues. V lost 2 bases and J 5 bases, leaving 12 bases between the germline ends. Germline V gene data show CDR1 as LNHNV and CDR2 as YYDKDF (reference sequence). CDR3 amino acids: CATSRNEGIYGYTF. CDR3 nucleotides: TGTGCCACCAGCAGAAACGAGGGGATTTATGGCTACACCTTC.

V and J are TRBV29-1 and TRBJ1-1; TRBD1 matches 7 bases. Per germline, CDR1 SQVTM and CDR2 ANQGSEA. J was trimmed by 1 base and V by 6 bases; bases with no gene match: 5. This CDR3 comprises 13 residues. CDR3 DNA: TGCAGCGTGACAGGGACAGCGAACACTGAAGCTTTCTTT. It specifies CSVTGTANTEAFF.

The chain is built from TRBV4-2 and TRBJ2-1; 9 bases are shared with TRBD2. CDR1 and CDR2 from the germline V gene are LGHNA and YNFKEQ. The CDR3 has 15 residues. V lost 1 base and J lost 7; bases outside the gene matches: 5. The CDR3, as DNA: TGTGCCAGCAGCCAAGTCGCTAGCGGGGTAAATGAGCAGTTCTTC. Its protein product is CASSQVASGVNEQFF.

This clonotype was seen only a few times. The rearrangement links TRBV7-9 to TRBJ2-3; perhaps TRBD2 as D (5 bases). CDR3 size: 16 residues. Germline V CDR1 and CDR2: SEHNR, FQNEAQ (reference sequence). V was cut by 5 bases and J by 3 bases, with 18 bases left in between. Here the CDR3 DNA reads TGTGCCAGCAGCAGGTCCGAAGGTGGAGGAACAGATACGCAGTATTTT. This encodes CASSRSEGGGTDTQYF.

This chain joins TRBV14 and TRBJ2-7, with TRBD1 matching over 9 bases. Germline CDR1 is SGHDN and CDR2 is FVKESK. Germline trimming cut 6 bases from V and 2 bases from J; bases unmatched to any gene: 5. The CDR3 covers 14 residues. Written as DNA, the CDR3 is TGTGCCAGCAGTCGTTACAGGGGGCCCTACGAGCAGTACTTC. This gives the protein CASSRYRGPYEQYF.

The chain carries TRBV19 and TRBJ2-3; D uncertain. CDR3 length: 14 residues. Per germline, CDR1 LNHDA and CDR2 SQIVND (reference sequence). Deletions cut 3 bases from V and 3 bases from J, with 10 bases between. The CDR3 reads CASSIRASTDTQYF. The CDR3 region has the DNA TGTGCCAGTAGTATCCGGGCCAGTACAGATACGCAGTATTTT.

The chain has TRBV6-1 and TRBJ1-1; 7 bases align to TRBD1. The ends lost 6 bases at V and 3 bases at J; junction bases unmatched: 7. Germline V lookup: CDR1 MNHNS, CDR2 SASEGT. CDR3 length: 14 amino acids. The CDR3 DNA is TGTGCCAGCAGAAAGGACAGGACATACACTGAAGCTTTCTTT. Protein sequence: CASRKDRTYTEAFF.

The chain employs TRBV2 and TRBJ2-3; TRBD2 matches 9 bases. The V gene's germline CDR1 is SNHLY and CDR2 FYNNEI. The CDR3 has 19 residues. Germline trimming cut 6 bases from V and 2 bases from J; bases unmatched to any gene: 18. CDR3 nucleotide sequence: TGTGCCAGCAGCCGCGGACCACTTACGGCTAGCGGGGTCACAGATACGCAGTATTTT. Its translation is CASSRGPLTASGVTDTQYF.

Here the CDR3 DNA reads TGCAGTGCTAGTTGGGGCCCGAGATACAATGAGCAGTTCTTC. Translating it yields CSASWGPRYNEQFF. This chain uses TRBV20-1 with TRBJ2-1; D possibly corresponds to TRBD1 (5 bases). V lost 3 bases to trimming and J lost 4 bases, with 13 bases between them. Germline loops: CDR1 DFQATT, CDR2 SNEGSKA (reference sequence). The CDR3 is 14 amino acids.

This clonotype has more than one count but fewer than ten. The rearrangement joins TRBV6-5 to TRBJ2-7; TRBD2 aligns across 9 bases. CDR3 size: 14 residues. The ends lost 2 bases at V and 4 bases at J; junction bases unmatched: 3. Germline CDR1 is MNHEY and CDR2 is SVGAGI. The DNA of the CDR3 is TGTGCCAGCAGTTACGTGGCGGGAGGGTACGAGCAGTACTTC. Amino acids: CASSYVAGGYEQYF.

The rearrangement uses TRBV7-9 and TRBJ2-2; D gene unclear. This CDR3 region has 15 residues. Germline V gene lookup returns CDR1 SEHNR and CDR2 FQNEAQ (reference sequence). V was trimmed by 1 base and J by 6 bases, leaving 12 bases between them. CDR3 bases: TGTGCCAGCAGCTTAGATCTTGTGTTCGCCGGGGAGCTGTTTTTT. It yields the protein CASSLDLVFAGELFF.

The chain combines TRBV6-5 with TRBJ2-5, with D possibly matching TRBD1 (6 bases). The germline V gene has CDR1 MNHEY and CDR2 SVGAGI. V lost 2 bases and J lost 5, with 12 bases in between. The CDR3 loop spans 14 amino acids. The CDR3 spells CASSYMQGLETQYF. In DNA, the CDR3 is TGTGCCAGCAGTTACATGCAGGGGTTGGAGACCCAGTACTTC.

The CDR3 DNA sequence: TGTGCCAGCAGTTACGTAGGTTATGGCTACACCTTC. Its translation: CASSYVGYGYTF. V is TRBV6-5 and J is TRBJ1-2; D remains unclear. CDR1 and CDR2 from the germline V gene are MNHEY and SVGAGI. This CDR3 spans 12 amino acids. V was shortened by 2 bases and J by 5 bases, with 6 bases between the two germline ends.

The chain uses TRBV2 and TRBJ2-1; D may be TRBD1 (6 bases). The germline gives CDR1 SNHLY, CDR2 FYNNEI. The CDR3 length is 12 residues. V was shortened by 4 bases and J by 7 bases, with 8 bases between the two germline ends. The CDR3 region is CASSAQGNEQFF. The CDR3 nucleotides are TGTGCCAGCAGTGCCCAGGGGAATGAGCAGTTCTTC.

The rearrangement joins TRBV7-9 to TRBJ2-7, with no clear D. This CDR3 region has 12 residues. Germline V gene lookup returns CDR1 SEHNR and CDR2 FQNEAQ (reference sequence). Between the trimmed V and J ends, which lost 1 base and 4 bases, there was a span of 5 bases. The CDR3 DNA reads TGTGCCAGCAGCTTAGGTAGATACGAGCAGTACTTC. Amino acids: CASSLGRYEQYF.